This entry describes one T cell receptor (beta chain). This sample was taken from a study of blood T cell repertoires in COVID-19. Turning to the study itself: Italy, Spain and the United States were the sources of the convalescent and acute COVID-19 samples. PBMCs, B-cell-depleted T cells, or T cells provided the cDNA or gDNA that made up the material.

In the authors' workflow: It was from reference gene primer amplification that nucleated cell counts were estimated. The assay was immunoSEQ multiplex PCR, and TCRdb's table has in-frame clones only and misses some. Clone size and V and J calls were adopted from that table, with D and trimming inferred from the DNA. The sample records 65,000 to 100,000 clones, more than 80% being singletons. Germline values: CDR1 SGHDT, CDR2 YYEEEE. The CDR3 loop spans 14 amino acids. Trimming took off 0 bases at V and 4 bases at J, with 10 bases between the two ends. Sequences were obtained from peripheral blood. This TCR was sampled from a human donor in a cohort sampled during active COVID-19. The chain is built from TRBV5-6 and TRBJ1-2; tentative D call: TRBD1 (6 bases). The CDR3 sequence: CASSLDRAVYGYTF. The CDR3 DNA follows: TGTGCCAGCAGCTTGGACAGGGCTGTCTATGGCTACACCTTC.